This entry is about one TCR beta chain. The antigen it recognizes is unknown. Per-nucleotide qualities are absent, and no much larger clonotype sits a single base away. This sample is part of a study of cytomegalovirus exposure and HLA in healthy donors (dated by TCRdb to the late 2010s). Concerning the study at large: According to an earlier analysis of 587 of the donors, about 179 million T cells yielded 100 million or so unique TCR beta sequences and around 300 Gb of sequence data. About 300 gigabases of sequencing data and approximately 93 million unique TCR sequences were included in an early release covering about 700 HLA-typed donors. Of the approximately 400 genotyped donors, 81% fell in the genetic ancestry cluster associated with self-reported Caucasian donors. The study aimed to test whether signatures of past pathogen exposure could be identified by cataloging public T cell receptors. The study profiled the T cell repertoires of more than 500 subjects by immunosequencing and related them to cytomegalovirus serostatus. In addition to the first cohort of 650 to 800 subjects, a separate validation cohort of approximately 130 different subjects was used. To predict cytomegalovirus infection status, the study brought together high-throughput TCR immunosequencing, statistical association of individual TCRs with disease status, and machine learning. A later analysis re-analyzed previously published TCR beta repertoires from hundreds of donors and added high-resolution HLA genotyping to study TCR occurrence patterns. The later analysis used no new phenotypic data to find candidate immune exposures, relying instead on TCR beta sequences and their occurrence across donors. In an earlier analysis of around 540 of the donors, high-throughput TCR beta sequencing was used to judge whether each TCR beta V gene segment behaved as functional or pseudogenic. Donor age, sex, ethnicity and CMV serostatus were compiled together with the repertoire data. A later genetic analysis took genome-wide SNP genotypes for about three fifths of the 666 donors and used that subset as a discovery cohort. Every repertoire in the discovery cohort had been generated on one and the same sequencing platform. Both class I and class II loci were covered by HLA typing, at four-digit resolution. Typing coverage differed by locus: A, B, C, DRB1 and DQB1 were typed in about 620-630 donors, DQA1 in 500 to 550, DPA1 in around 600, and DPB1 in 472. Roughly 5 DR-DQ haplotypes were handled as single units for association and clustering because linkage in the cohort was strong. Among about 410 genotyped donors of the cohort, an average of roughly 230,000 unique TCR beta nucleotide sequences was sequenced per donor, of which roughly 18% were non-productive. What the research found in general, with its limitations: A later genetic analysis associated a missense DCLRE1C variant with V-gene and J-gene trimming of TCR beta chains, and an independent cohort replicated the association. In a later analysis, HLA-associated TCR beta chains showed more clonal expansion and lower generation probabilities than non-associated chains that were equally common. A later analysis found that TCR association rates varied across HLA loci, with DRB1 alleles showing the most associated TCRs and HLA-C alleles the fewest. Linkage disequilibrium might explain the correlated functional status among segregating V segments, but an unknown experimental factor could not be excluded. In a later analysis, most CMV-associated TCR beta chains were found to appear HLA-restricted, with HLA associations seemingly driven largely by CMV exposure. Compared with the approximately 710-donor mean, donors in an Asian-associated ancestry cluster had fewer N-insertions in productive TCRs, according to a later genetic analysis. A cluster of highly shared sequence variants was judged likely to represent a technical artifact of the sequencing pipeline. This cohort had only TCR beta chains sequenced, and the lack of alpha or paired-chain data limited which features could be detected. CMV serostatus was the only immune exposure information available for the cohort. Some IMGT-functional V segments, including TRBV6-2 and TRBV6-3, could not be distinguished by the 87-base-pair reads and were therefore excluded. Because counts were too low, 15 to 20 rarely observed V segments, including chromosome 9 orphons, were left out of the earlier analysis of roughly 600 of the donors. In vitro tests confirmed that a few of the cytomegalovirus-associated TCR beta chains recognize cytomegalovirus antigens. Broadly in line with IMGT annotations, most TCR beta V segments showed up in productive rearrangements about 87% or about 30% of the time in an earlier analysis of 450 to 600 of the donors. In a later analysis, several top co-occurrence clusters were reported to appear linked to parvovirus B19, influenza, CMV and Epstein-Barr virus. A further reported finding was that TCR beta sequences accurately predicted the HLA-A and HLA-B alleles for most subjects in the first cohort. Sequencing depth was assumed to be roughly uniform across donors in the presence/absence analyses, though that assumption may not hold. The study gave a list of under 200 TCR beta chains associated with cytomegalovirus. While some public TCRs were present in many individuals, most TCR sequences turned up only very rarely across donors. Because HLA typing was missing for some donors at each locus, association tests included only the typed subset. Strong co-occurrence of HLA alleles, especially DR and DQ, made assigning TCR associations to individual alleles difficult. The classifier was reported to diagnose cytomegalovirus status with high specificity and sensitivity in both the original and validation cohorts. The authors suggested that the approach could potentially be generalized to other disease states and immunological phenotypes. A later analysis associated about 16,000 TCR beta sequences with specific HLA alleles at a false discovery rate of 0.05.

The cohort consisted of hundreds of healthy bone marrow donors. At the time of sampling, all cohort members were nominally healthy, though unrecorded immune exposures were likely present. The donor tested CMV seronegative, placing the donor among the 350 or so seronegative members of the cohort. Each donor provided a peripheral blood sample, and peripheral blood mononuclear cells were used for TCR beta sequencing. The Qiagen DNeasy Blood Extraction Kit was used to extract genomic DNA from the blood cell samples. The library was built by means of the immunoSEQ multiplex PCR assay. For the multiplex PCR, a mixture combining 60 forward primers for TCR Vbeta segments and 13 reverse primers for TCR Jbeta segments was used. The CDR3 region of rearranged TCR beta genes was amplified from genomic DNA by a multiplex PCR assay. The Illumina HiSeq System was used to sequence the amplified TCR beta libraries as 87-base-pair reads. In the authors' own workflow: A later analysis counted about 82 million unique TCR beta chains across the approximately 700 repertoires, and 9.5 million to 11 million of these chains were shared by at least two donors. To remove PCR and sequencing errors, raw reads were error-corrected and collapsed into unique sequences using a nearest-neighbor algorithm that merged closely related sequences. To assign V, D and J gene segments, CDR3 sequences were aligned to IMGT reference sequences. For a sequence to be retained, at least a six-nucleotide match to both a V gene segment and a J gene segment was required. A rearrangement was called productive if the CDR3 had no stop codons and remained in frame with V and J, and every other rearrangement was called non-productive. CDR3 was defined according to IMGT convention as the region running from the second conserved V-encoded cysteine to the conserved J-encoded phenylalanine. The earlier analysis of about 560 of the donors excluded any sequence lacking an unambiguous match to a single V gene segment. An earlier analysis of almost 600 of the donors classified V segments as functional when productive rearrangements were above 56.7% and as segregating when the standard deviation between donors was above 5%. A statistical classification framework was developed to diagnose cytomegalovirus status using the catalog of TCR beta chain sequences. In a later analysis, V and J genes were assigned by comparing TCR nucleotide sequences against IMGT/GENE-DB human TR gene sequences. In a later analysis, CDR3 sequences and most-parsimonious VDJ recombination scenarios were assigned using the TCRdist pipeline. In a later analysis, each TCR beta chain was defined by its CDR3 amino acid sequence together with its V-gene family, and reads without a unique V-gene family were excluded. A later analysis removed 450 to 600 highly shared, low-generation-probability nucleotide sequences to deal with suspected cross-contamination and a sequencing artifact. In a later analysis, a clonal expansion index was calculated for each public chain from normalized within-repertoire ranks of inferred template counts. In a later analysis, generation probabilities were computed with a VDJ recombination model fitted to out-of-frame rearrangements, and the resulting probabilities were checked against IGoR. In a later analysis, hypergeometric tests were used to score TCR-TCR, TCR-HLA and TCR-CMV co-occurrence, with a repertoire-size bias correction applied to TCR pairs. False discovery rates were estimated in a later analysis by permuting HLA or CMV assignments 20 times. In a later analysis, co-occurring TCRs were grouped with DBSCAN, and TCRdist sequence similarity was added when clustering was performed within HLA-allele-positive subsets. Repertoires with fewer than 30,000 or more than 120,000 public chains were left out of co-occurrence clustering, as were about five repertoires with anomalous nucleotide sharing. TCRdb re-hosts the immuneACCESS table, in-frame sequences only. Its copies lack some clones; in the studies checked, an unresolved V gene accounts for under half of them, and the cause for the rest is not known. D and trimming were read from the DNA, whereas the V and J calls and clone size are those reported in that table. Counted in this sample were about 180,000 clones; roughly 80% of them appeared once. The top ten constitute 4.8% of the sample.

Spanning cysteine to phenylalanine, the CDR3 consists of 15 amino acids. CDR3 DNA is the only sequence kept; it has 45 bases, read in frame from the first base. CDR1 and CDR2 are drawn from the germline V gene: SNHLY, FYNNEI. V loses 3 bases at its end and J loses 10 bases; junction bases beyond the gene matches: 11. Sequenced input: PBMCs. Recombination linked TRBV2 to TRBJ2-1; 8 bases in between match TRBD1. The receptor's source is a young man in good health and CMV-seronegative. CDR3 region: CASSDDRGGYSEQFF. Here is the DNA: TGTGCCAGCAGTGACGACAGGGGCGGGTATTCGGAGCAGTTCTTC.